Listed here are 7 T cell receptor beta chains from one sample, sequenced in a study of Ad26.COV2.S vaccination and SARS-CoV-2 variants. Method: immunoSEQ multiplex PCR; TCRdb's copy keeps in-frame clones and lacks some. The table includes more than 150,000 clones, approximately 90% detected once. This specimen consisted of peripheral blood, obtained after recovery from COVID-19. Receptor source: a human donor who had recovered from COVID-19.

The V and J genes are TRBV20-1 and TRBJ1-5; D not resolved. Trimming removed 3 bases at V and 7 bases at J, with 13 bases between. The CDR3 extends over 13 amino acids. In germline, CDR1 is DFQATT, CDR2 SNEGSKA (reference sequence). CDR3 protein: CSASGEQSQPQHF. CDR3 sequence (DNA): TGCAGTGCTAGTGGGGAGCAAAGCCAGCCCCAGCATTTT.

This clone showed up just once. The rearrangement links TRBV7-9 to TRBJ1-2; D is uncertain. V shed 5 bases and J shed 4 bases, with 17 bases lying between them. Germline lookup yields CDR1 SEHNR and CDR2 FQNEAQ (reference sequence). The CDR3 runs to 15 residues. The CDR3 coding sequence is TGTGCCAGCAGCGCTCTGAGTTATGAGGTCTATGGCTACACCTTC. Its translation is CASSALSYEVYGYTF.

The genes are TRBV27 and TRBJ2-5; D is perhaps TRBD1 or TRBD2 (5 bases each). This CDR3 region has 15 residues. Looked up from germline, CDR1 is MNHEY and CDR2 is SMNVEV (reference sequence). V was pared by 0 bases and J by 7 bases, with 15 bases between. CDR3 protein: CASSLSMGTVGTQYF. The CDR3 DNA sequence: TGTGCCAGCAGTTTATCGATGGGGACCGTCGGGACCCAGTACTTC.

This rearrangement joins TRBV7-2 to TRBJ2-1; D tentatively reads TRBD1 or TRBD2 (5 bases each). In germline, CDR1 is SGHTA, CDR2 FQGNSA. V lost 1 base to trimming and J lost 15 bases, with 10 bases between them. The CDR3 is made up of 11 amino acids. In DNA form, the CDR3 reads TGTGCCAGCAGCTTAGGGGGACCGGCGTTCTTC. This codes for CASSLGGPAFF.

The V call is TRBV19, the J call TRBJ1-3; 7 bases map to TRBD1. V was clipped by 5 bases and J by 0 bases; unmatched bases: 16. Germline V gene lookup returns CDR1 LNHDA and CDR2 SQIVND (reference sequence). This CDR3 spans 19 amino acids. CDR3 sequence reads: CASSPDFRGALNSGNTIYF. CDR3 DNA: TGTGCCAGTAGTCCGGACTTCAGGGGGGCTCTCAACTCTGGAAACACCATATATTTT. Drawing the rest from reference TRBV19 and TRBJ1-3, the complete variable domain is DGGITQSPKYLFRKEGQNVTLSCEQNLNHDAMYWYRQDPGQGLRLIYYSQIVNDFQKGDIAEGYSVSREKKESFPLTVTSAQKNPTAFYLCASSPDFRGALNSGNTIYFGEGSWLTVV.

This clone appeared a few times. The J gene is TRBJ1-3, the V gene TRBV5-1; tentatively, D is TRBD1 (6 bases). The CDR3 is 18 amino acids. V was cut by 4 bases and J by 4 bases, with 24 bases left in between. Germline V CDR1 and CDR2: SGHRS, YFSETQ. The CDR3 loop is CASSQQPQGPGTGNTIYF. CDR3 in DNA: TGCGCCAGCAGCCAACAACCTCAGGGGCCCGGTACGGGAAACACCATATATTTT.

V and J are TRBV29-1 and TRBJ2-7; the match to TRBD2 covers 9 bases. V shed 6 bases and J 2 bases; nucleotides not matched to a gene: 5. CDR3 length equals 13 residues. The germline CDR1 and CDR2 sequences are SQVTM and ANQGSEA. CDR3 nucleotides: TGCAGCGTAGTTAGCGGGAGTCCCTACGAGCAGTACTTC. Translating gives CSVVSGSPYEQYF.